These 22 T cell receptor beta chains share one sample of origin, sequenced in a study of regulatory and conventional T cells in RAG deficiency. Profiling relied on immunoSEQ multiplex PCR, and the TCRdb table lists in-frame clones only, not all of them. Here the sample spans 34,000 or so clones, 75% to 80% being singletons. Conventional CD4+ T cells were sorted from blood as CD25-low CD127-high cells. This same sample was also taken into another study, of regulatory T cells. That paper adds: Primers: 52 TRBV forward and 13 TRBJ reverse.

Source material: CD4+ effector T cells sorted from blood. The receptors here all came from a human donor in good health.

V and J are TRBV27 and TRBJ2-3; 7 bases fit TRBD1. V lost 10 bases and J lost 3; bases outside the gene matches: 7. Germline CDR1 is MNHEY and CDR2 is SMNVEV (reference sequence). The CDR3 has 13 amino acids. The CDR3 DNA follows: TGTGCCACCAGACAGGGAACTACAGATACGCAGTATTTT. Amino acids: CATRQGTTDTQYF.

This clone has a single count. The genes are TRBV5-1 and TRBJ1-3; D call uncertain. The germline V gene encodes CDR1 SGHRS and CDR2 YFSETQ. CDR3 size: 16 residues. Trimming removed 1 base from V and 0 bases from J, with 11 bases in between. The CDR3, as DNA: TGCGCCAGCAGCTTGAGCGGGCCGCACTCTGGAAACACCATATATTTT. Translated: CASSLSGPHSGNTIYF.

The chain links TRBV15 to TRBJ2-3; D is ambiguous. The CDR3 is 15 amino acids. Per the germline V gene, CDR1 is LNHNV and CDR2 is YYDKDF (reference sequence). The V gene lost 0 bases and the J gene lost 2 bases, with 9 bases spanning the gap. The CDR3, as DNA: TGTGCCACCAGCAGAGATGGCCAGTCCACAGATACGCAGTATTTT. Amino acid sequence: CATSRDGQSTDTQYF. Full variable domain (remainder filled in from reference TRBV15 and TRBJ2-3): DAMVIQNPRYQVTQFGKPVTLSCSQTLNHNVMYWYQQKSSQAPKLLFHYYDKDFNNEADTPDNFQSRRPNTSFCFLDIRSPGLGDTAMYLCATSRDGQSTDTQYFGPGTRLTVL.

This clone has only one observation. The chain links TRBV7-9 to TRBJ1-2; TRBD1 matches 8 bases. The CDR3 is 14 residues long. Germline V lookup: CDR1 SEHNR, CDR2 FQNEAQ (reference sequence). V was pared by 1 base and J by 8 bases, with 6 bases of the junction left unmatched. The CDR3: CASSLGDRIQGYTF. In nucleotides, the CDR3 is TGTGCCAGCAGCTTAGGGGACAGGATACAGGGCTACACCTTC.

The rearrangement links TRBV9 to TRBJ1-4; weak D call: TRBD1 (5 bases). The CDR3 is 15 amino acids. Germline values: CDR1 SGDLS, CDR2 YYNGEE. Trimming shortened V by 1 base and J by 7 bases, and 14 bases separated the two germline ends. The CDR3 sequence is CASSVLPQVGEKLFF. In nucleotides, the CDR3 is TGTGCCAGCAGCGTACTCCCACAGGTCGGTGAAAAACTGTTTTTT.

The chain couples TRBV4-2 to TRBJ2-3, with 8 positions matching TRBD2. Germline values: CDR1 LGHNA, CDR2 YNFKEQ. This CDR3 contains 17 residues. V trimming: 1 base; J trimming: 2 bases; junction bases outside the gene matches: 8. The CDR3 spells CASSQVLADTYTDTQYF. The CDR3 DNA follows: TGTGCCAGCAGCCAAGTACTAGCGGATACCTACACAGATACGCAGTATTTT.

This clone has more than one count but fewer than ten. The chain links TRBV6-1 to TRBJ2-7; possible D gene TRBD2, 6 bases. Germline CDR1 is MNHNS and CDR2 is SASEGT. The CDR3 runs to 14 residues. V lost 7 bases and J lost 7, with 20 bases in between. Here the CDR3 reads CASTTTRAGGEQYF. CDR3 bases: TGTGCCAGCACTACCACCAGGGCCGGAGGGGAGCAGTACTTC.

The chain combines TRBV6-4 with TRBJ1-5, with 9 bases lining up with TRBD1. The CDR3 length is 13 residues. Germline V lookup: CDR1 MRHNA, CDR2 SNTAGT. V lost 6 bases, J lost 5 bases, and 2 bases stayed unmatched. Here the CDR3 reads CASSRDRDQPQHF. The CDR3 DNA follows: TGTGCCAGCAGCCGGGACAGGGATCAGCCCCAGCATTTT.

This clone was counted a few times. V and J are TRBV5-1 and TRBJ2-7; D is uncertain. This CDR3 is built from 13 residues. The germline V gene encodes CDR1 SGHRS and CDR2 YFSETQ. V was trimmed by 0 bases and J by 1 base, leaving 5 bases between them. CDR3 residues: CASSLAVSYEQYF. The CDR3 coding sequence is TGCGCCAGCAGCTTGGCCGTTTCCTACGAGCAGTACTTC.

In DNA form, the CDR3 reads TGCGCCAGCAGTCCCCAGGGGGACACCATATATTTT. It translates to CASSPQGDTIYF. The chain uses TRBV10-2 and TRBJ1-3; the match to TRBD1 covers 7 bases. The CDR3 is 12 amino acids. In germline, CDR1 is WSHSY, CDR2 SAAADI. The J segment lost 8 bases and the V segment lost 5 bases, leaving 3 bases of the junction unmatched.

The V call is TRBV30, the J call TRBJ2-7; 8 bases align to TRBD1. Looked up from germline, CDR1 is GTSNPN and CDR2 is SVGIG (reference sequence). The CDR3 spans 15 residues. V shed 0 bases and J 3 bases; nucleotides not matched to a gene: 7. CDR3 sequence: CAWSVLRQGFYEQYF. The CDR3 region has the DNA TGTGCCTGGAGTGTACTACGACAGGGGTTCTACGAGCAGTACTTC.

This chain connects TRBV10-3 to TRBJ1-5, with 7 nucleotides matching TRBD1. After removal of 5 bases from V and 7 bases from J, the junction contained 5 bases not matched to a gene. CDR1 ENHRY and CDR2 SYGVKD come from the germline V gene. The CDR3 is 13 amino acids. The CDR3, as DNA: TGTGCCATCAGTTACAGGGGAGGGCAGCCCCAGCATTTT. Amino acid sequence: CAISYRGGQPQHF.

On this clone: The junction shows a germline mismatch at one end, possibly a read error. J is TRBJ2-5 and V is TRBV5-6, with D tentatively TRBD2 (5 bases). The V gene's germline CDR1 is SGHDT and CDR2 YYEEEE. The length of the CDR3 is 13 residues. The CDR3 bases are TGTACCAGCAGCTTGGTTGAGGGAGAGACCCAGTACTTC. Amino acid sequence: CTSSLVEGETQYF.

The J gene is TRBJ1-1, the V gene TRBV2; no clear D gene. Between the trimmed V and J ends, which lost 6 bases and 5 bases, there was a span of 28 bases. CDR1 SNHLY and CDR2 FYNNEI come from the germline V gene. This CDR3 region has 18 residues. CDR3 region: CASSAQLRAPGPNTEAFF. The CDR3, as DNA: TGTGCCAGCAGCGCACAGCTTCGGGCCCCCGGACCGAATACTGAAGCTTTCTTT.

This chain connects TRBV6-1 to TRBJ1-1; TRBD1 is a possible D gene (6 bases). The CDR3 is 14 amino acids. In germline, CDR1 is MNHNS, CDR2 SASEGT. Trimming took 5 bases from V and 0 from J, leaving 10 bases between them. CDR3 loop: CASSRTELNTEAFF. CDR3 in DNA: TGTGCCAGCAGTCGGACAGAGTTGAACACTGAAGCTTTCTTT.

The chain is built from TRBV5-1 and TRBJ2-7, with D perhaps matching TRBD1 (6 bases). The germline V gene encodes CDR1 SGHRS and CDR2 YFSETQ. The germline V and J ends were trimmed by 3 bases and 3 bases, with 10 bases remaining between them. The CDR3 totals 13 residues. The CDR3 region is CASSSTGDYEQYF. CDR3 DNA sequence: TGCGCCAGCAGCTCGACAGGTGACTACGAGCAGTACTTC.

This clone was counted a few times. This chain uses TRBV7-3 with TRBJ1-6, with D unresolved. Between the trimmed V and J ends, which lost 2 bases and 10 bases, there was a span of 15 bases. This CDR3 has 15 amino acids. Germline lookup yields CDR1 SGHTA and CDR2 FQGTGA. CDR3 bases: TGTGCCAGCAGCTTATTCGGCCGGGCCAACTCACCCCTCCACTTT. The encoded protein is CASSLFGRANSPLHF.

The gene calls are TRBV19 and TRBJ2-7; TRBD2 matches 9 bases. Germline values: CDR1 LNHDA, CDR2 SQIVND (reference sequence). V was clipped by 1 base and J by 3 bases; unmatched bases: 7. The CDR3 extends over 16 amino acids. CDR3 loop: CASSIGLGGGDYEQYF. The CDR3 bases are TGTGCCAGTAGTATAGGCCTCGGCGGGGGGGACTACGAGCAGTACTTC.

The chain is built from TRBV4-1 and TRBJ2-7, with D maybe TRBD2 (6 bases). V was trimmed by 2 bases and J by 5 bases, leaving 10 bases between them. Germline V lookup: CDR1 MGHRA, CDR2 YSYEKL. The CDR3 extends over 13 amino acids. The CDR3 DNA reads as TGCGCCAGCAGCCAACGGGCGGGGAACGAGCAGTACTTC. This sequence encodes CASSQRAGNEQYF.

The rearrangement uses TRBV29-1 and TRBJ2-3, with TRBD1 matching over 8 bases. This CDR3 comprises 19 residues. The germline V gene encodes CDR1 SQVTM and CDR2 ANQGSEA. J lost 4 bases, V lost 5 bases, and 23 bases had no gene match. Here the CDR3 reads CSVSRTGREALGGSDTQYF. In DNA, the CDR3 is TGCAGCGTTTCCCGGACAGGGCGGGAAGCCCTGGGAGGATCAGATACGCAGTATTTT.

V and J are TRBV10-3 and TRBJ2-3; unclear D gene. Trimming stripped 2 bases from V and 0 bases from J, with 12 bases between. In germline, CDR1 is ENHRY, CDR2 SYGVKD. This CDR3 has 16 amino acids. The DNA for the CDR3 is TGTGCCATCAGTGAGCTTCTAGGCTCTAGCACAGATACGCAGTATTTT. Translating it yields CAISELLGSSTDTQYF.

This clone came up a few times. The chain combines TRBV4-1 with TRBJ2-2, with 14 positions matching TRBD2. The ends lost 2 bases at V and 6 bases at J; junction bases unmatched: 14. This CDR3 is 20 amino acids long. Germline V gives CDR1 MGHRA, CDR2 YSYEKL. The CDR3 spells CASSQLGLAGAGTSSGELFF. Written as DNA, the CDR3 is TGCGCCAGCAGCCAATTGGGACTAGCGGGGGCCGGAACGAGTTCCGGGGAGCTGTTTTTT.